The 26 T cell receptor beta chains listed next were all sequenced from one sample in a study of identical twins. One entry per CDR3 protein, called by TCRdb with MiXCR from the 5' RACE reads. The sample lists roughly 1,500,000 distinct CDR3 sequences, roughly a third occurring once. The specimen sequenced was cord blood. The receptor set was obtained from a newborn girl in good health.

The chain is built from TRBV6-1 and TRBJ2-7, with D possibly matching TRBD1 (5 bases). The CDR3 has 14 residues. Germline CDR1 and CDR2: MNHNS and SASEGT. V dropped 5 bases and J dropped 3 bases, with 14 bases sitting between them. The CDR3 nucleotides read TGTGCCAGCAGTCCAACCGGACACTTCTACGAGCAGTACTTC. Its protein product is CASSPTGHFYEQYF.

The CDR3 loop is CASSQDSSGSYEQYF. The CDR3 DNA follows: TGTGCCAGCAGCCAAGATTCGAGTGGATCCTACGAGCAGTACTTC. This sequence joins TRBV4-2 and TRBJ2-7; D is undetermined. Trimming left V 0 bases short and J 1 base short, with 10 bases between. The CDR3 runs to 15 residues. CDR1 is LGHNA, CDR2 YNFKEQ, per germline.

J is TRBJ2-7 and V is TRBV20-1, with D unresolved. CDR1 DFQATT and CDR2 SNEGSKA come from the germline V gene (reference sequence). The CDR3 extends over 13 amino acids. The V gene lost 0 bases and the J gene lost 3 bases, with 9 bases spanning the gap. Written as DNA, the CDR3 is TGCAGTGCTAGAGATGGATTAGTCTACGAGCAGTACTTC. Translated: CSARDGLVYEQYF.

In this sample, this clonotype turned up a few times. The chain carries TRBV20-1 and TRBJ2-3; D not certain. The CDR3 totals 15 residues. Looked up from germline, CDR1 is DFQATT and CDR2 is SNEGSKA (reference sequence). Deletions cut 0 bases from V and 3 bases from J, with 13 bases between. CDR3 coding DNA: TGCAGTGCTAGAGATTCCCGAAAAGGAACAGATACGCAGTATTTT. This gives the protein CSARDSRKGTDTQYF.

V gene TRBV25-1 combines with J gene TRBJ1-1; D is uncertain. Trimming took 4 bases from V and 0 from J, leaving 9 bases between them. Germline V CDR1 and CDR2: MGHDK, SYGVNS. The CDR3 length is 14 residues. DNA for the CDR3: TGTGCCAGCAGTGGGTCCCCCCTGAACACTGAAGCTTTCTTT. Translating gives CASSGSPLNTEAFF.

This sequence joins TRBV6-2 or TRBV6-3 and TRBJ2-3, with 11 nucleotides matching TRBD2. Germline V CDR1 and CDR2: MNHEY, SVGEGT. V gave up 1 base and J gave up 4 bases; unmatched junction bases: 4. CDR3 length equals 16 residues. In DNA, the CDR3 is TGTGCCAGCAGTTACTTACTAGCGGGAGTCCCAGATACGCAGTATTTT. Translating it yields CASSYLLAGVPDTQYF.

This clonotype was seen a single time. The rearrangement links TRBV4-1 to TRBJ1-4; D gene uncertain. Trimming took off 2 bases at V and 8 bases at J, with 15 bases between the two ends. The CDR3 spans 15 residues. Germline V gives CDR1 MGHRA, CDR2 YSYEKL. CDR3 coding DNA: TGCGCCAGCAGCCAACTCGGCCTCTCAGGAGAAAAACTGTTTTTT. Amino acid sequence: CASSQLGLSGEKLFF.

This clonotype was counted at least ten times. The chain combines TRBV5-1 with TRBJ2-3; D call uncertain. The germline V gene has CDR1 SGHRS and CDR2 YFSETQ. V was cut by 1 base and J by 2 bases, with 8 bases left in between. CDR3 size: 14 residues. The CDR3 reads CASSLLFSTDTQYF. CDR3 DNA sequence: TGCGCCAGCAGCTTGCTGTTCTCCACAGATACGCAGTATTTT.

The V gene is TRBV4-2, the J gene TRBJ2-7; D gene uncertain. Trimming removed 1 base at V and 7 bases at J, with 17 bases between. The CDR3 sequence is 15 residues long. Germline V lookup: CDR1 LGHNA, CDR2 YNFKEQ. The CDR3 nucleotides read TGTGCCAGCAGCCAAGGGGTTCGCCCCTACAATGAGCAGTACTTC. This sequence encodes CASSQGVRPYNEQYF.

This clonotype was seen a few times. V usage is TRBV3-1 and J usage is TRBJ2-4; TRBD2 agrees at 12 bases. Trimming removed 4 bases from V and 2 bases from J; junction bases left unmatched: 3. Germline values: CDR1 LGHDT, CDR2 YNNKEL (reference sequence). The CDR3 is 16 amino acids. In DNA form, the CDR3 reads TGTGCCAGCAGCCTCGGGACTAGCGGGTCCAAAAACATTCAGTACTTC. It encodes CASSLGTSGSKNIQYF.

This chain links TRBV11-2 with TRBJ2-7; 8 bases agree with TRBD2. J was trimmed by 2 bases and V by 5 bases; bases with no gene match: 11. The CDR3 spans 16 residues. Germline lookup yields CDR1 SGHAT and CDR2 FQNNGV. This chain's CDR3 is CASSPIRAGGTYEQYF. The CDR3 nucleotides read TGTGCCAGCAGCCCTATTAGGGCGGGGGGAACCTACGAGCAGTACTTC. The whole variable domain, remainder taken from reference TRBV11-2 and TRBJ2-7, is EAGVAQSPRYKIIEKRQSVAFWCNPISGHATLYWYQQILGQGPKLLIQFQNNGVVDDSQLPKDRFSAERLKGVDSTLKIQPAKLEDSAVYLCASSPIRAGGTYEQYFGPGTRLTVT.

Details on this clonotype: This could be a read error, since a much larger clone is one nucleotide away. CDR3 loop: CTSRPLRGGETQYF. CDR3 in DNA: TGTACCAGCAGACCACTCAGGGGGGGAGAGACCCAGTACTTC. The V call is TRBV11-2, the J call TRBJ2-5; tentatively, D is TRBD1 or TRBD2 (7 bases each). The CDR3 is 14 residues long. Germline V gives CDR1 SGHAT, CDR2 FQNNGV.

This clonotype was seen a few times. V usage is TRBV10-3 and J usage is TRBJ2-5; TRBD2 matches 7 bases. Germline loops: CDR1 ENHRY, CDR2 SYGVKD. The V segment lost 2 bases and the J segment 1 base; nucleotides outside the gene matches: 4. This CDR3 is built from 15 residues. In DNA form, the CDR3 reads TGTGCCATCAGTGAGAGACTAGCCCTCCAAGAGACCCAGTACTTC. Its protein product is CAISERLALQETQYF.

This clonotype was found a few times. This CDR3 is CASSSSGAEQETQYF. The CDR3 DNA sequence: TGTGCCAGCTCAAGCTCCGGGGCCGAACAAGAGACCCAGTACTTC. The chain is built from TRBV18 and TRBJ2-5, with D perhaps being TRBD1 or TRBD2 (5 bases each). V lost 5 bases to trimming and J lost 2 bases, with 15 bases between them. The CDR3 consists of 15 residues. Germline CDR1 reads KGHSH; CDR2 reads LQKENI.

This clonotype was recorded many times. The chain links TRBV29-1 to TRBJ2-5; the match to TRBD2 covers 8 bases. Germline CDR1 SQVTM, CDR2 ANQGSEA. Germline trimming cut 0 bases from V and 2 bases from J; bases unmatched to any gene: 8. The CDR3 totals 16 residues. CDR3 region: CSVEDLETSGQETQYF. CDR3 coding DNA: TGCAGCGTTGAAGATTTAGAAACTAGCGGACAAGAGACCCAGTACTTC.

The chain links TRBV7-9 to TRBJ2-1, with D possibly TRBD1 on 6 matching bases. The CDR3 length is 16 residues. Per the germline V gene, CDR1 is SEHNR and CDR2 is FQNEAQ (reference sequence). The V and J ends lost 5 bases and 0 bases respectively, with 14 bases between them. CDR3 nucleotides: TGTGCCAGCAGCCCGACAGGAGTGGGCTCCTACAATGAGCAGTTCTTC. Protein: CASSPTGVGSYNEQFF.

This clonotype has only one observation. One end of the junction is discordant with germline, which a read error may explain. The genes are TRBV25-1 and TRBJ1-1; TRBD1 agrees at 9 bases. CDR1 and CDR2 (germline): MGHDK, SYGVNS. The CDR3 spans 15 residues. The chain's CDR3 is CASRFHRGHRTDAFF. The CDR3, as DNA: TGTGCCAGCAGATTTCACAGGGGGCATCGGACTGACGCTTTCTTT.

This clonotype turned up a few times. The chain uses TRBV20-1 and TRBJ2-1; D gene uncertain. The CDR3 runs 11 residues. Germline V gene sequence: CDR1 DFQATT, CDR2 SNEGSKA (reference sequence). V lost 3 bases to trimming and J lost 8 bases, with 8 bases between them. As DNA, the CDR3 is TGCAGTGCTAGTCTTCGGGATGAGCAGTTCTTC. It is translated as CSASLRDEQFF.

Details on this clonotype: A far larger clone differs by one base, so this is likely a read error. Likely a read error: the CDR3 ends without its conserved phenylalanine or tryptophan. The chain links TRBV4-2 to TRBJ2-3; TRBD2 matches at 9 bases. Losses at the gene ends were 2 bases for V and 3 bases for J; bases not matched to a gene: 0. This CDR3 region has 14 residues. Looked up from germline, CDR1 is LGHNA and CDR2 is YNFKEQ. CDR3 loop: CASSQTSGTDTQYL. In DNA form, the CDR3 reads TGTGCCAGCAGCCAAACTAGCGGGACAGATACGCAGTATCTT.

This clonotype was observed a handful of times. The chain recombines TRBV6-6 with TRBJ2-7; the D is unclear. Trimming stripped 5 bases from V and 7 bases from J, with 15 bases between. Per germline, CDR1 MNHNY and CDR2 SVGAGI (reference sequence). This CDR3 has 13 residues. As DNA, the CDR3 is TGTGCCAGCAGTAATACCGGAGACAATGAGCAGTACTTC. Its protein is CASSNTGDNEQYF.

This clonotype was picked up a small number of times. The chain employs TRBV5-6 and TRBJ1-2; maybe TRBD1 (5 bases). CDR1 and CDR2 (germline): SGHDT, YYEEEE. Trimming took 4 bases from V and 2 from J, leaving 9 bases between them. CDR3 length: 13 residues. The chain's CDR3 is CASSPRTNYGYTF. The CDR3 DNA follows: TGTGCCAGCAGCCCCAGGACAAACTATGGCTACACCTTC.

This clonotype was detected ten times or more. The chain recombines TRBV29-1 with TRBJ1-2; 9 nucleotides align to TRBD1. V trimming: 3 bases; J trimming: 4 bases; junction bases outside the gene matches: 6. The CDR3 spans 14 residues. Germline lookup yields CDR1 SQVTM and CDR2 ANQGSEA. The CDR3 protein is CSVDRDRVRYGYTF. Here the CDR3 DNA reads TGCAGCGTTGACCGGGACAGGGTACGCTATGGCTACACCTTC. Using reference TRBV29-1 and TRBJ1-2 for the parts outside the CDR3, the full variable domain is SAVISQKPSRDICQRGTSLTIQCQVDSQVTMMFWYRQQPGQSLTLIATANQGSEATYESGFVIDKFPISRPNLTFSTLTVSNMSPEDSSIYLCSVDRDRVRYGYTFGSGTRLTVV.

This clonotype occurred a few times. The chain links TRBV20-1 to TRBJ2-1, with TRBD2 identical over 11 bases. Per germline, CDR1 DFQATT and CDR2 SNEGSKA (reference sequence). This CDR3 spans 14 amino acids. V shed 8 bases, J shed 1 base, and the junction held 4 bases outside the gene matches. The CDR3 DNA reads TGCAGTAGTAGCGGGAGGGATTCCTACAATGAGCAGTTCTTC. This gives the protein CSSSGRDSYNEQFF.

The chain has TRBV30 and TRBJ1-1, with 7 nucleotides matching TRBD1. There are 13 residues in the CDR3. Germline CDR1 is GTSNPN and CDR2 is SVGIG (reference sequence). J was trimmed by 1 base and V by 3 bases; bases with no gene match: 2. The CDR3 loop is CAWSRQGNTEAFF. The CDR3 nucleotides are TGTGCCTGGAGCCGACAGGGGAACACTGAAGCTTTCTTT.

This CDR3 reads CATMGLSERSYEQYF. Here the CDR3 DNA reads TGTGCCACCATGGGCCTTAGCGAACGTTCCTACGAGCAGTACTTC. The rearrangement links TRBV27 to TRBJ2-7; perhaps TRBD2 as D (5 bases). The germline V gene has CDR1 MNHEY and CDR2 SMNVEV (reference sequence). The CDR3 sequence is 15 residues long. V was clipped by 10 bases and J by 1 base, with 20 bases between them.

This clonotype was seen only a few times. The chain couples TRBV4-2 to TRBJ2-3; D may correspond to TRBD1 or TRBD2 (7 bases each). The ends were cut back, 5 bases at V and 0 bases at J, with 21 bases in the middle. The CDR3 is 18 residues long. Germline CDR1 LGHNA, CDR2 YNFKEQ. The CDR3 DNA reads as TGTGCCAGCAGCACCCGACAGGGAGGGGGCTCTAGCACAGATACGCAGTATTTT. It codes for CASSTRQGGGSSTDTQYF.